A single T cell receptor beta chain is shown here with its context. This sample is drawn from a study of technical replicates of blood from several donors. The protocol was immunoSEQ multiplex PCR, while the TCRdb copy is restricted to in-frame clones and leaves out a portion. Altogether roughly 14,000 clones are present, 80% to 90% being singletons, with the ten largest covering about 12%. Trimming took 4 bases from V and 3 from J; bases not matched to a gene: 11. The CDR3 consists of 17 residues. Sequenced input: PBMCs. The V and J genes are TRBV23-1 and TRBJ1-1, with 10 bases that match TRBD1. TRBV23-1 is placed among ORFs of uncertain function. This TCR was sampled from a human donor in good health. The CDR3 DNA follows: TGCGCCAGCAGTCCCACGCCGGGACAGGGGTTACACACTGAAGCTTTCTTT. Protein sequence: CASSPTPGQGLHTEAFF.